This passage covers 12 T cell receptor beta chains from one sample sequenced in a study of PD-L1 blockade in urothelial cancer. The sample's time point: pretreatment peripheral blood. Here immunoSEQ multiplex PCR was the method, and the copy in TCRdb shows in-frame clones only, minus some. This table holds around 63,000 clones, about 81% found once. Sequenced here: PBMCs, sampled around atezolizumab (anti-PD-L1) treatment. The receptors stem from an older man with urothelial cancer.

The chain combines TRBV7-3 with TRBJ1-1; 9 bases line up with TRBD1. Germline V gives CDR1 SGHTA, CDR2 FQGTGA. Trimming cost V 5 bases and J 1 base; bases outside gene matches: 5. This CDR3 is built from 15 residues. The CDR3 nucleotides read TGTGCCAGCAGCGAGAGGACAGGGGCGAACACTGAAGCTTTCTTT. Translation: CASSERTGANTEAFF.

V gene TRBV6-1 combines with J gene TRBJ2-7; maybe TRBD2 (5 bases). Germline V gene sequence: CDR1 MNHNS, CDR2 SASEGT. V was pared by 4 bases and J by 5 bases, with 18 bases between. The CDR3 contains 15 residues. The CDR3 spells CASSVWSGNNNEQYF. In DNA, the CDR3 is TGTGCCAGCAGTGTGTGGTCCGGGAATAACAACGAGCAGTACTTC.

The J gene is TRBJ2-7, the V gene TRBV14; D is undetermined. The germline V gene encodes CDR1 SGHDN and CDR2 FVKESK. This CDR3 comprises 13 residues. The ends were cut back, 5 bases at V and 3 bases at J, with 11 bases in the middle. The CDR3 bases are TGTGCCAGCAGCTACGGAGTGTTCTACGAGCAGTACTTC. This encodes CASSYGVFYEQYF.

With respect to this clone: This could be a read error, since a much larger clone is one nucleotide away. This chain connects TRBV28 to TRBJ1-1, with TRBD1 as a possible D gene (5 bases). Germline CDR1 reads MDHEN; CDR2 reads SYDVKM. Trimming left V 6 bases short and J 1 base short, with 6 bases between. There are 12 residues in the CDR3. The DNA of the CDR3 is TGTGCCAGCAGAACAGGGAACACTGAAGCTTTCTTT. Its translation is CASRTGNTEAFF.

This clone was observed a single time. CDR3 residues: CASSQDQSGAYYEQYF. CDR3 sequence (DNA): TGCGCCAGCAGCCAAGATCAGTCAGGGGCTTACTACGAGCAGTACTTC. The chain couples TRBV4-3 to TRBJ2-7; D is possibly TRBD1 (6 bases). CDR3 size: 16 residues. V lost 0 bases, J lost 3 bases, and 15 bases lay in between. CDR1 is LGHNA, CDR2 YSLEER, per germline.

This rearrangement joins TRBV4-1 to TRBJ1-5, with D maybe TRBD1 (6 bases). CDR1 and CDR2 (germline): MGHRA, YSYEKL. The V end was cut by 0 bases, the J end by 6 bases, with 6 bases between. The CDR3 loop spans 13 amino acids. The CDR3 here is CASSQEGGQPQHF. CDR3 nucleotide sequence: TGCGCCAGCAGCCAAGAAGGGGGTCAGCCCCAGCATTTT.

The chain couples TRBV9 to TRBJ2-3, with no clear D. The germline gives CDR1 SGDLS, CDR2 YYNGEE. V dropped 0 bases and J dropped 1 base, with 3 bases sitting between them. The CDR3 has 13 residues. The CDR3 sequence: CASSVAGTDTQYF. For the CDR3, the DNA is TGTGCCAGCAGCGTAGCAGGCACAGATACGCAGTATTTT.

This clone turned up a few times. The chain recombines TRBV25-1 with TRBJ1-2, with a possible D match to TRBD1 (6 bases). In germline, CDR1 is MGHDK, CDR2 SYGVNS. This CDR3 is built from 14 residues. The V end was cut by 6 bases, the J end by 6 bases, with 17 bases between. The CDR3 DNA sequence: TGTGCCAGCAGCCAAGGGACACCTCAGAATGGCTACACCTTC. It encodes CASSQGTPQNGYTF.

The gene calls are TRBV28 and TRBJ2-7; D might be TRBD1 (6 bases). CDR1 MDHEN and CDR2 SYDVKM come from the germline V gene. Trimming shortened V by 8 bases and J by 0 bases, and 14 bases separated the two germline ends. The CDR3 runs to 14 residues. Here the CDR3 DNA reads TGTGCCAGCCGCTTTGGGGACAACTCCTACGAGCAGTACTTC. Amino acid sequence: CASRFGDNSYEQYF.

This rearrangement joins TRBV6-6 to TRBJ1-2; 9 nucleotides align to TRBD1. Losses at the gene ends were 7 bases for V and 8 bases for J; bases not matched to a gene: 5. The germline gives CDR1 MNHNY, CDR2 SVGAGI (reference sequence). The CDR3 contains 12 residues. CDR3 nucleotide sequence: TGTGCCAGCACCAGACAGGGGGAAGGCTACACCTTC. It codes for CASTRQGEGYTF.

The V call is TRBV18, the J call TRBJ2-5, with TRBD2 as a possible D gene (5 bases). The CDR3 is 13 amino acids. Germline V lookup: CDR1 KGHSH, CDR2 LQKENI. V was shortened by 5 bases and J by 5 bases, with 12 bases between the two germline ends. The CDR3 sequence is CASSGGWRETQYF. CDR3 in DNA: TGTGCCAGCTCAGGAGGATGGAGGGAGACCCAGTACTTC.

This chain links TRBV21-1 with TRBJ1-2; the table's TRBD1 call for D was not verified on the DNA. TRBV21-1 is reported as a pseudogene. The CDR3 length is 14 residues. The CDR3 is CASSKQTGGDGYTF. DNA of the CDR3: TGTGCCAGCAGCAAACAAACAGGGGGTGATGGCTACACCTTC.